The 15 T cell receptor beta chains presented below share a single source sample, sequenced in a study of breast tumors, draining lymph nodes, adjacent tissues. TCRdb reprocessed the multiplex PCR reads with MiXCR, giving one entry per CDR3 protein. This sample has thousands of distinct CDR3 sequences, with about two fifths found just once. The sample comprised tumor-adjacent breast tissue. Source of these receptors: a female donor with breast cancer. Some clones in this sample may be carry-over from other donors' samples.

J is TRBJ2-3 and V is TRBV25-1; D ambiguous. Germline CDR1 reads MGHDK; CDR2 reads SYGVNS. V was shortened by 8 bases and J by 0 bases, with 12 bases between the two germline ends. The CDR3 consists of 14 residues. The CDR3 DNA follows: TGTGCCAGCGCCCCCATAATCAGCACAGATACGCAGTATTTT. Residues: CASAPIISTDTQYF.

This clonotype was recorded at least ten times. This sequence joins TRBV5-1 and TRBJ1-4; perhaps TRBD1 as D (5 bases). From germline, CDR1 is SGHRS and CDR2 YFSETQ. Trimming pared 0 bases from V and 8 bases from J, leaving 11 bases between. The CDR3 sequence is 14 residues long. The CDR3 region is CASSLDGGGEKLFF. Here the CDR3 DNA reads TGCGCCAGCAGCTTGGACGGCGGGGGAGAAAAACTGTTTTTT.

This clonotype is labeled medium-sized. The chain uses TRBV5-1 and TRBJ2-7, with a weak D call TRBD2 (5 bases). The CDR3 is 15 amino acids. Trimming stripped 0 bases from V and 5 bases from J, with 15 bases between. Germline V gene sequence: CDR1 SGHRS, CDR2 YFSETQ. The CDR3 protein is CASSLDGGSYNEQYF. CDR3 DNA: TGCGCCAGCAGCTTGGACGGTGGGAGCTACAACGAGCAGTACTTC.

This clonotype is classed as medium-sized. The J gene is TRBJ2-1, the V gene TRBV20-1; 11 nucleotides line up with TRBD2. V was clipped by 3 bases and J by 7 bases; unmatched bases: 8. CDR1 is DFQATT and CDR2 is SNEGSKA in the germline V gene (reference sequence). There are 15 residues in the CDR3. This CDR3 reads CSARVLAGVRNEQFF. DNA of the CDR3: TGCAGTGCTAGGGTACTAGCGGGAGTGCGTAATGAGCAGTTCTTC.

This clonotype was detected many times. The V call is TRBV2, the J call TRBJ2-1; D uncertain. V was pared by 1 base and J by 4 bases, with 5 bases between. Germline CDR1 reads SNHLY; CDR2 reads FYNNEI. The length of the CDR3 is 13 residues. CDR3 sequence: CASSEELYNEQFF. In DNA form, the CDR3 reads TGTGCCAGCAGTGAAGAACTTTACAATGAGCAGTTCTTC.

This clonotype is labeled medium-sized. The CDR3 reads CASSFSAAGPLSNQPQHF. Written as DNA, the CDR3 is TGTGCCAGCAGTTTTTCGGCCGCCGGTCCCCTTAGCAATCAGCCCCAGCATTTT. This chain uses TRBV7-8 with TRBJ1-5; D not certain. Trimming shortened V by 6 bases and J by 0 bases, and 21 bases separated the two germline ends. In germline, CDR1 is SGHVS, CDR2 FQNEAQ. The CDR3 spans 18 residues.

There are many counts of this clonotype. DNA for the CDR3: TGTGCTAGTGGTTTGTTGCTGGGGTCCTACAATGAGCAGTTCTTC. Translated: CASGLLLGSYNEQFF. The rearrangement uses TRBV12-5 and TRBJ2-1; D uncertain. V shed 2 bases and J shed 1 base, with 9 bases lying between them. The CDR3 spans 15 residues. CDR1 and CDR2 (germline): LGHNT, FRNRAP.

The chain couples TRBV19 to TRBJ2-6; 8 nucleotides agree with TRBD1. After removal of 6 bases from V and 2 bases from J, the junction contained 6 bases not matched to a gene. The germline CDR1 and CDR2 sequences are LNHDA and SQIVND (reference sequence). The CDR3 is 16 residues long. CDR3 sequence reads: CASSLSQGAGANVLTF. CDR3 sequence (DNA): TGTGCCAGTAGCCTTTCACAGGGGGCTGGGGCCAACGTCCTGACTTTC.

CDR3 protein: CASMASGHEQYF. CDR3 nucleotide sequence: TGTGCCAGCATGGCTAGCGGGCACGAGCAGTACTTC. This chain joins TRBV2 and TRBJ2-7, with 8 bases matching TRBD2. The CDR3 has 12 amino acids. Unmatched junction bases numbered 4, after V lost 7 bases and J lost 5 bases. The germline gives CDR1 SNHLY, CDR2 FYNNEI.

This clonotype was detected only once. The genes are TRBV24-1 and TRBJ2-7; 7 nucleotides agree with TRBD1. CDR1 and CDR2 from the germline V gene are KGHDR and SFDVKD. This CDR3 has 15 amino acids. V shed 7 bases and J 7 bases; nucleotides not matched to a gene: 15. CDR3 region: CATSQSLTGAGEQYF. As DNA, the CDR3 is TGTGCCACCAGCCAATCTCTAACAGGGGCAGGAGAGCAGTACTTC.

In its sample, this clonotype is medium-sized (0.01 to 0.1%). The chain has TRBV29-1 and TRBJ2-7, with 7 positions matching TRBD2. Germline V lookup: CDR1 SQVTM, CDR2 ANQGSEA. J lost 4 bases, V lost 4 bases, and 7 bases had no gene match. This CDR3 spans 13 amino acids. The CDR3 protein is CSVGCLAVYEQYF. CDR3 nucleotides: TGCAGCGTTGGCTGCCTAGCGGTATACGAGCAGTACTTC.

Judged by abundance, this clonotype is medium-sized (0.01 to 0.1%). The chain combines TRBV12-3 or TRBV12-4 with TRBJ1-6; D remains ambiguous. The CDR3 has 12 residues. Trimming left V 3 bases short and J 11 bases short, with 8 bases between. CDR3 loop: CASSFPEAPLHF. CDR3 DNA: TGTGCCAGCAGTTTCCCAGAAGCACCCCTCCACTTT.

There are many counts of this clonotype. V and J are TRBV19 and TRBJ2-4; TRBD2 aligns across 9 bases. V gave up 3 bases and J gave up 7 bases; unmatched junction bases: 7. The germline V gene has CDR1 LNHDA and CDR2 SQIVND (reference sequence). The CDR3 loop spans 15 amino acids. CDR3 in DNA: TGTGCCAGTAGTATCCCGGGTAGCGGGAGTAACATTCAGTACTTC. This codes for CASSIPGSGSNIQYF.

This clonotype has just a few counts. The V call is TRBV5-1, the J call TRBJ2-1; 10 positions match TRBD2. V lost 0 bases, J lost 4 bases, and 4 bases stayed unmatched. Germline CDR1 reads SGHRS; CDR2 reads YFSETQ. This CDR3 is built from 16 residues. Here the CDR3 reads CASSLEASGGYNEQFF. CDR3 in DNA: TGCGCCAGCAGCTTGGAAGCTAGCGGGGGATACAATGAGCAGTTCTTC.

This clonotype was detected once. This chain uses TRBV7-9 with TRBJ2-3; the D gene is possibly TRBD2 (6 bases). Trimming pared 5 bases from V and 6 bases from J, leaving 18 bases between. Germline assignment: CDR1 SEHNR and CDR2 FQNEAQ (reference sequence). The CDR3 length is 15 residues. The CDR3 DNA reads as TGTGCCAGCAGCCGGGACGGAGGGAGGTGGGATACGCAGTATTTT. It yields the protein CASSRDGGRWDTQYF.